This entry features one TCR beta chain sequence. The antigen remains unidentified. Sequence at one end of the junction differs from germline and may be a read error. A quantitative 5'-RACE method, one with molecular barcodes, was used to make TCR beta libraries. One entry per CDR3 protein results from TCRdb running MiXCR on the 5' RACE reads. In the table there are fewer than 400,000 distinct CDR3 sequences, roughly 8% of which are singletons. The data are from a study of CD8 T cells in ankylosing spondylitis. Findings of the study overall: As reported, disease-linked clones showed significant enrichment in matched ankylosing spondylitis synovial fluid. What appeared characteristic of ankylosing spondylitis blood was a TCR beta motif of fewer than ten highly homologous variants. Some of the motif variants had earlier been found in reactive arthritis patients' fluid and blood. Clones linked to disease, bearing a CD8+ phenotype, were relatively rare in peripheral blood.

The sequencing sample was made of blood, either unsorted or a sorted T cell fraction (not recorded which). The receptor's source is a male donor with ankylosing spondylitis.

DNA of the CDR3: TGTGCCAGCAGCTCACAGGGGAACACTGAAGCTTTT. Protein sequence: CASSSQGNTEAF. V is TRBV7-3 and J is TRBJ1-1, with TRBD1 matching over 7 bases. The CDR3 has 12 residues. The germline gives CDR1 SGHTA, CDR2 FQGTGA.